This T cell receptor (beta chain) was captured in a study of T cells in Graves' hyperthyroidism and ophthalmopathy. Study summary: Peripheral blood draws took place at initial diagnosis, ahead of any treatment.

About this clonotype itself: Its antigen is unknown.

Study observations and caveats: It was a median around 6 months before onset that the model predicted ophthalmopathy.

The CDR3 sequence is 13 residues long. Germline loops: CDR1 MNHEY, CDR2 SMNVEV (reference sequence). Trimming pared 8 bases from V and 10 bases from J, leaving 15 bases between. TCR beta CDR3 regions were amplified from RNA. The TCR CDR3 first-round RT-PCR relied on the HTBI primer set. TCRdb re-called the multiplex PCR reads through MiXCR, storing one row per CDR3 protein. The data contain about 620,000 distinct CDR3 sequences, 16% of them singletons. V gene TRBV27 combines with J gene TRBJ1-6; D unresolved. Specimen: blood. The TCR sequence derives from a woman aged 30 to 39 with Graves' hyperthyroidism. CDR3 sequence reads: CASRLRGKSPLHF. The CDR3 DNA is TGTGCCAGCCGCCTCCGAGGAAAATCACCCCTCCACTTT.